A selection of T cell receptor beta chains follows, all from one sample in a study of OX40 agonist ivuxolimab in advanced cancers. The repertoire was sequenced with immunoSEQ multiplex PCR; TCRdb's copy has only in-frame clones and lacks some. The repertoire consists of 71,000 or so clones, with approximately 80% occurring once and the leading ten covering around 8.2%. Here the sequenced sample was CD4+ or CD8+ T cells sorted from blood, taken in a trial of the OX40 agonist ivuxolimab. The receptors derive from an adult with an advanced solid tumor such as melanoma, head and neck, liver or kidney cancer. Each CDR3 is given with its conserved first and last residue. The D gene is left open where the match is weak. Size tells how often a clone was seen (once, few, many) or the class of an expanded clone, and some rows leave it out.

j_call,clone_size,d_call,v_call,cdr3_aa,cdr3_nt
TRBJ2-7,.,.,TRBV9,CASSGRGDSSTYEQYF,TGTGCCAGCAGCGGACGGGGGGACAGTTCGACCTACGAGCAGTACTTC
TRBJ2-7,.,TRBD2,TRBV27,CASSSSAGDYEQYF,TGTGCCAGCAGTTCGTCGGCGGGGGACTACGAGCAGTACTTC
TRBJ2-7,.,.,TRBV9,CASSVGRGVSYEQYF,TGTGCCAGCAGCGTAGGGCGGGGCGTCTCCTACGAGCAGTACTTC
TRBJ1-1,.,.,TRBV5-1,CASSNSGDGDTEAFF,TGCGCCAGCAGCAACTCCGGGGACGGAGACACTGAAGCTTTCTTT
TRBJ1-1,.,.,TRBV28,CASSLLQLTEAFF,TGTGCCAGCAGTCTTCTTCAGCTCACTGAAGCTTTCTTT
TRBJ2-5,.,.,TRBV6-1,CASSGVNPQETQYF,TGTGCCAGCAGTGGTGTGAACCCACAAGAGACCCAGTACTTC
TRBJ2-7,.,.,TRBV27,CASSLGGLEQYF,TGTGCCAGCAGTTTGGGGGGCCTCGAGCAGTACTTC
TRBJ1-1,few,.,TRBV4-2,CASRKNREGLEAFF,TGTGCCAGCAGGAAAAATAGGGAAGGGCTTGAAGCTTTCTTT
TRBJ1-1,.,.,TRBV27,CASRGLLSWGDTEAFF,TGTGCCAGCAGGGGACTACTCTCCTGGGGGGACACTGAAGCTTTCTTT
TRBJ2-3,.,.,TRBV18,CASSPPPGQGDTQYF,TGTGCCAGCTCACCACCCCCCGGGCAGGGAGATACGCAGTATTTT
TRBJ1-2,few,.,TRBV4-1,CASSQVGGVANYGYTF,TGCGCCAGCAGCCAAGTTGGAGGGGTCGCTAACTATGGCTACACCTTC
TRBJ2-7,.,.,TRBV6-6,CASRGPDEQYF,TGTGCCAGCAGGGGTCCCGACGAGCAGTACTTC
TRBJ1-5,.,TRBD1,TRBV6-4,CASSDGQGTISNQPQHF,TGTGCCAGCAGCGACGGACAGGGTACGATTAGCAATCAGCCCCAGCATTTT
TRBJ1-1,.,.,TRBV2,CASSGSAAISEAFF,TGTGCCAGCAGTGGGTCGGCAGCAATTTCTGAAGCTTTCTTT
TRBJ2-1,.,TRBD2,TRBV5-4,CASSPNPGLVAEQFF,TGCGCCAGCAGCCCAAACCCGGGACTAGTGGCTGAGCAGTTCTTC
TRBJ2-6,.,TRBD2,TRBV10-3,CAISAGGGSGANVLTF,TGTGCCATCAGTGCCGGGGGAGGGTCTGGGGCCAACGTCCTGACTTTC
TRBJ2-3,.,.,TRBV5-6,CASSATASTDTQYF,TGTGCCAGCAGCGCAACAGCTAGCACAGATACGCAGTATTTT
TRBJ1-5,.,TRBD1,TRBV7-2,CASSLVRGQGQPQHF,TGTGCCAGCAGCTTAGTTAGGGGGCAAGGTCAGCCCCAGCATTTT
TRBJ2-1,.,.,TRBV10-2,CASSPSHLTGGQFF,TGCGCCAGCAGTCCGTCCCATCTTACTGGGGGGCAGTTCTTC
TRBJ1-1,.,.,TRBV7-9,CASSLADREAFF,TGTGCCAGCAGCTTAGCAGACAGGGAAGCTTTCTTT
TRBJ2-1,.,.,TRBV2,CASSERPLTFYNEQFF,TGTGCCAGCAGTGAAAGGCCGTTAACTTTCTACAATGAGCAGTTCTTC
TRBJ1-1,.,.,TRBV30,CAWKLVEAFF,TGTGCCTGGAAACTGGTTGAAGCTTTCTTT
TRBJ2-7,.,.,TRBV28,CASSSYAQWIYEQYF,TGTGCCAGCAGTTCTTACGCGCAGTGGATCTACGAGCAGTACTTC
TRBJ1-3,few,.,TRBV2,CASTLEGNTIYF,TGTGCCAGCACCTTGGAGGGAAACACCATATATTTT
TRBJ2-5,.,TRBD1,TRBV25-1,CASSGDRGQETQYF,TGTGCCAGCAGTGGAGACAGGGGGCAAGAGACCCAGTACTTC
TRBJ1-4,.,TRBD1,TRBV7-9,CASSLGDRFNEKLFF,TGTGCCAGCAGCTTAGGGGACAGGTTTAATGAAAAACTGTTTTTT
TRBJ2-2,.,.,TRBV7-2,CASSLNPTRTANTGELFF,TGTGCCAGCAGCTTGAACCCCACTAGGACCGCGAACACCGGGGAGCTGTTTTTT
TRBJ1-1,.,.,TRBV5-1,CASRFTGWDTEAFF,TGCGCCAGCAGATTCACAGGGTGGGACACTGAAGCTTTCTTT
TRBJ1-3,.,.,TRBV5-1,CASSIGGDSGNTIYF,TGCGCCAGCAGTATCGGGGGGGACTCTGGAAACACCATATATTTT
TRBJ1-5,.,TRBD1,TRBV6-1,CASSEPTGGGQPQHF,TGTGCCAGCAGTGAACCGACAGGGGGCGGGCAGCCCCAGCATTTT
TRBJ1-2,few,.,TRBV5-1,CASSLAKDGTGGYTF,TGCGCCAGCAGCTTGGCCAAGGACGGCACGGGAGGCTACACCTTC
TRBJ1-2,.,TRBD1,TRBV28,CATSSGGRGYTF,TGTGCCACCTCATCAGGGGGCAGAGGCTACACCTTC
TRBJ2-5,once,.,TRBV5-6,CASRGWAETQYF,TGTGCCAGCAGAGGGTGGGCGGAGACCCAGTACTTC
TRBJ2-1,.,.,TRBV15,CATGTLRGRNEQFF,TGTGCCACAGGGACCTTGCGCGGGCGAAATGAGCAGTTCTTC
TRBJ1-1,.,.,TRBV7-2,CASSLTGFAEAFF,TGTGCCAGCAGCTTAACAGGGTTCGCTGAAGCTTTCTTT
TRBJ2-5,.,.,TRBV7-9,CASSLARGETQYF,TGTGCCAGCAGCTTAGCGCGCGGAGAGACCCAGTACTTC
TRBJ2-5,.,.,TRBV2,CASSEQGGGRGETQYF,TGTGCCAGCAGTGAACAAGGGGGGGGGCGCGGAGAGACCCAGTACTTC
TRBJ1-1,.,TRBD1,TRBV5-1,CASMTGRNTEAFF,TGCGCCAGCATGACAGGGCGGAACACTGAAGCTTTCTTT
TRBJ2-5,.,TRBD1,TRBV6-5,CASRQGVWQETQYF,TGTGCCAGCAGACAGGGGGTTTGGCAAGAGACCCAGTACTTC
TRBJ2-3,.,.,TRBV29-1,CSVPGTGSTDTQYF,TGCAGCGTTCCGGGGACGGGCAGCACAGATACGCAGTATTTT
TRBJ1-5,.,.,TRBV29-1,CSVRSGRNQPQHF,TGCAGCGTCCGGTCAGGGAGGAATCAGCCCCAGCATTTT
TRBJ2-5,.,.,TRBV6-5,CAVGRAQETQYF,TGTGCCGTGGGACGGGCCCAAGAGACCCAGTACTTC
TRBJ1-2,.,.,TRBV7-8,CASSPDRYYGYTF,TGTGCCAGCAGCCCGGACAGATACTATGGCTACACCTTC
TRBJ1-1,.,TRBD1,TRBV5-1,CASSFSTGGNTEAFF,TGCGCCAGCAGCTTTTCGACAGGGGGGAACACTGAAGCTTTCTTT
TRBJ1-3,.,.,TRBV6-4,CASRGASGNTIYF,TGTGCCAGCAGGGGAGCGTCTGGAAACACCATATATTTT